A selection of T cell receptor beta chains follows, all from one sample in a study of shared clonotypes between healthy human individuals. The protocol was immunoSEQ multiplex PCR, while the TCRdb copy is restricted to in-frame clones and leaves out a portion. The table has roughly 520,000 clones, around 95% seen once. Material: naive CD4+ T cells sorted from blood. The source is a woman aged 25 to 45 in good health. Both conserved end residues are part of each CDR3. The order of the fields is J gene, CDR3 length, clone size, D gene, V gene, CDR3 DNA, CDR3 protein. D genes are given only for firm matches. Rows may omit the clone size; those that give it use once, few, many or a size class.

j_gene: TRBJ1-2
len: 16
abundance: once
d_gene: TRBD1
v_gene: TRBV10-3
CDR3nt: TGTGCCATCAGTGGGAAAACGACAGGGTCTGGCTATGGCTACACCTTC
CDR3aa: CAISGKTTGSGYGYTF

j_gene: TRBJ1-2
len: 13
abundance: .
d_gene: .
v_gene: TRBV9
CDR3nt: TGTGCCAGCAGCCCCGGGCAGAACTATGGCTACACCTTC
CDR3aa: CASSPGQNYGYTF

j_gene: TRBJ2-5
len: 15
abundance: .
d_gene: TRBD1
v_gene: TRBV28
CDR3nt: TGTGCCAGCAGTTTCGGACAGGGGGCAGGCGAGACCCAGTACTTC
CDR3aa: CASSFGQGAGETQYF

j_gene: TRBJ2-4
len: 13
abundance: .
d_gene: .
v_gene: TRBV30
CDR3nt: TGTGCCTGGAGTTTAGGGATAGGGAACATTCAGTACTTC
CDR3aa: CAWSLGIGNIQYF

j_gene: TRBJ1-5
len: 13
abundance: .
d_gene: .
v_gene: TRBV4-2
CDR3nt: TGTGCCAGCAGCCAAGATTTCAATCAGCCCCAGCATTTT
CDR3aa: CASSQDFNQPQHF

j_gene: TRBJ2-3
len: 14
abundance: once
d_gene: .
v_gene: TRBV28
CDR3nt: TGTGCCAGCAGCCCTACCCTGGCGACAGATACGCAGTATTTT
CDR3aa: CASSPTLATDTQYF

j_gene: TRBJ2-5
len: 14
abundance: .
d_gene: .
v_gene: TRBV6-5
CDR3nt: TGTGCCAGCAGCCAATCAGGGAGCCCAGAGACCCAGTACTTC
CDR3aa: CASSQSGSPETQYF

j_gene: TRBJ2-3
len: 16
abundance: .
d_gene: .
v_gene: TRBV5-6
CDR3nt: TGTGCCAGCAGCCCAGGGATCAGCGGATCCACAGATACGCAGTATTTT
CDR3aa: CASSPGISGSTDTQYF

j_gene: TRBJ2-3
len: 15
abundance: .
d_gene: .
v_gene: TRBV28
CDR3nt: TGTGCCAGCCGCCCCCTTTCATCGGGTCTCCATACGCAGTATTTT
CDR3aa: CASRPLSSGLHTQYF

j_gene: TRBJ2-5
len: 16
abundance: .
d_gene: TRBD1
v_gene: TRBV6-5
CDR3nt: TGTGCCAGCAGTTCATTCTCCACGACAGGGGCAGAGACCCAGTACTTC
CDR3aa: CASSSFSTTGAETQYF

j_gene: TRBJ2-3
len: 14
abundance: .
d_gene: .
v_gene: TRBV11-1
CDR3nt: TGTGCCAGCAGCTTAGTGGGCTACACAGATACGCAGTATTTT
CDR3aa: CASSLVGYTDTQYF

j_gene: TRBJ1-5
len: 16
abundance: once
d_gene: .
v_gene: TRBV28
CDR3nt: TGTGCCAGCAGTTTATTAGGCAGTGGGTCCAATCAGCCCCAGCATTTT
CDR3aa: CASSLLGSGSNQPQHF

j_gene: TRBJ1-3
len: 13
abundance: .
d_gene: .
v_gene: TRBV27
CDR3nt: TGTGCCAGCAGTTCCTCGGACAGAGACACCATATATTTT
CDR3aa: CASSSSDRDTIYF

j_gene: TRBJ2-5
len: 15
abundance: .
d_gene: .
v_gene: TRBV2
CDR3nt: TGTGCCAGCAGTTCACAGGGATTTCGCCAAGAGACCCAGTACTTC
CDR3aa: CASSSQGFRQETQYF

j_gene: TRBJ1-1
len: 13
abundance: .
d_gene: .
v_gene: TRBV28
CDR3nt: TGTGCCAGCAGCCTCCTCTCTGGGGCTCTGGCTTTCTTT
CDR3aa: CASSLLSGALAFF

j_gene: TRBJ2-2
len: 13
abundance: .
d_gene: .
v_gene: TRBV2
CDR3nt: TGTGCCAGCAGTGTAGAAGGGGTCGGGGAGCTGTTTTTT
CDR3aa: CASSVEGVGELFF

j_gene: TRBJ2-1
len: 11
abundance: .
d_gene: .
v_gene: TRBV20-1
CDR3nt: TGCAGTGCTGTGGGACGGGATGAGCAGTTCTTC
CDR3aa: CSAVGRDEQFF

j_gene: TRBJ1-3
len: 15
abundance: .
d_gene: .
v_gene: TRBV2
CDR3nt: TGTGCCAGCAGTGAATATAGGGTCTCTGGAAACACCATATATTTT
CDR3aa: CASSEYRVSGNTIYF

j_gene: TRBJ1-5
len: 13
abundance: .
d_gene: .
v_gene: TRBV19
CDR3nt: TGTGCCAGTAGTCCGGCGGACAATCAGCCCCAGCATTTT
CDR3aa: CASSPADNQPQHF

j_gene: TRBJ1-4
len: 12
abundance: .
d_gene: TRBD1
v_gene: TRBV18
CDR3nt: TGTGCCAGCCGGGACAGTTATGAAAAACTGTTTTTT
CDR3aa: CASRDSYEKLFF

j_gene: TRBJ2-1
len: 13
abundance: .
d_gene: .
v_gene: TRBV7-8
CDR3nt: TGTGCCAGCAGCGGGGGCCCAAGGAATGAGCAGTTCTTC
CDR3aa: CASSGGPRNEQFF

j_gene: TRBJ1-5
len: 14
abundance: .
d_gene: .
v_gene: TRBV6-6
CDR3nt: TGTGCCAGCTGGGGGAGTGCAGGCAATCAGCCCCAGCATTTT
CDR3aa: CASWGSAGNQPQHF

j_gene: TRBJ2-7
len: 14
abundance: .
d_gene: .
v_gene: TRBV10-3
CDR3nt: TGTGCCATCAGTGGGGTTGTCCGACACTACGAGCAGTACTTC
CDR3aa: CAISGVVRHYEQYF

j_gene: TRBJ1-1
len: 16
abundance: .
d_gene: TRBD1
v_gene: TRBV5-1
CDR3nt: TGCGCCAGCAGCCCCGGGGGACAGGGATTAAGGACTGAAGCTTTCTTT
CDR3aa: CASSPGGQGLRTEAFF

j_gene: TRBJ2-1
len: 14
abundance: .
d_gene: .
v_gene: TRBV2
CDR3nt: TGTGCCAGCAGTGTAGCCTTACGAGCCAATGAGCAGTTCTTC
CDR3aa: CASSVALRANEQFF

j_gene: TRBJ2-1
len: 13
abundance: few
d_gene: .
v_gene: TRBV4-1
CDR3nt: TGCGCCAGCCATCAGCCAGGAGGTAATGAGCAGTTCTTC
CDR3aa: CASHQPGGNEQFF

j_gene: TRBJ2-7
len: 16
abundance: .
d_gene: TRBD2
v_gene: TRBV19
CDR3nt: TGTGCCAGTAGTTCAGCCGTAGCGGGAGGAATCTACGAGCAGTACTTC
CDR3aa: CASSSAVAGGIYEQYF

j_gene: TRBJ1-1
len: 12
abundance: few
d_gene: .
v_gene: TRBV19
CDR3nt: TGTGCCAGTAACACAGAGAACACTGAAGCTTTCTTT
CDR3aa: CASNTENTEAFF

j_gene: TRBJ1-1
len: 15
abundance: .
d_gene: .
v_gene: TRBV9
CDR3nt: TGTGCCAGCAGCGTAGGGCAAGAGATGAACACTGAAGCTTTCTTT
CDR3aa: CASSVGQEMNTEAFF

j_gene: TRBJ1-2
len: 16
abundance: .
d_gene: .
v_gene: TRBV27
CDR3nt: TGTGCCAGCAGTAGACTAGGATCACGGGTTGGGTATGGCTACACCTTC
CDR3aa: CASSRLGSRVGYGYTF

j_gene: TRBJ2-7
len: 15
abundance: .
d_gene: .
v_gene: TRBV6-5
CDR3nt: TGTGCCAGCAGAACGAACCGGGACTCCTCCTACGAGCAGTACTTC
CDR3aa: CASRTNRDSSYEQYF

j_gene: TRBJ1-6
len: 13
abundance: once
d_gene: .
v_gene: TRBV28
CDR3nt: TGTGCCAGCACAGGGTCTCGTTATTCACCCCTCCACTTT
CDR3aa: CASTGSRYSPLHF

j_gene: TRBJ1-2
len: 15
abundance: .
d_gene: TRBD1
v_gene: TRBV19
CDR3nt: TGTGCCAGTAGTAAGGGGACAGGGGAATATTATGGCTACACCTTC
CDR3aa: CASSKGTGEYYGYTF

j_gene: TRBJ2-2
len: 14
abundance: .
d_gene: TRBD2
v_gene: TRBV27
CDR3nt: TGTGCCAGCAGTTTAAGCGGGACCGGCGGGGAGCTGTTTTTT
CDR3aa: CASSLSGTGGELFF

j_gene: TRBJ2-7
len: 14
abundance: .
d_gene: .
v_gene: TRBV5-4
CDR3nt: TGTGCCAGCAGCCCGCGTTTAAGTTCGCGCGAGCAGTACTTC
CDR3aa: CASSPRLSSREQYF

j_gene: TRBJ2-7
len: 13
abundance: .
d_gene: TRBD1
v_gene: TRBV5-1
CDR3nt: TGCGCCAGCAGCACGCGGACAGGGAACGAGCAGTACTTC
CDR3aa: CASSTRTGNEQYF

j_gene: TRBJ2-7
len: 14
abundance: .
d_gene: .
v_gene: TRBV7-2
CDR3nt: TGTGCCAGCAGCCTCACAGGGAGCTTCTACGAGCAGTACTTC
CDR3aa: CASSLTGSFYEQYF

j_gene: TRBJ1-4
len: 14
abundance: .
d_gene: TRBD1
v_gene: TRBV6-6
CDR3nt: TGTGCCAGCAGCAACAGGGGATCTGGTGAAAAACTGTTTTTT
CDR3aa: CASSNRGSGEKLFF

j_gene: TRBJ1-2
len: 17
abundance: .
d_gene: .
v_gene: TRBV28
CDR3nt: TGTGCCAGCACGCATCCGGGACCGCTACCCCCCTTTTATGGCTACACCTTC
CDR3aa: CASTHPGPLPPFYGYTF

j_gene: TRBJ1-1
len: 11
abundance: .
d_gene: .
v_gene: TRBV20-1
CDR3nt: TGCAGTGCCGCAAGGGACACTGAAGCTTTCTTT
CDR3aa: CSAARDTEAFF

j_gene: TRBJ2-3
len: 14
abundance: .
d_gene: .
v_gene: TRBV6-6
CDR3nt: TGTGCCAGCAGTTACTCGGGTAGCACAGATACGCAGTATTTT
CDR3aa: CASSYSGSTDTQYF

j_gene: TRBJ1-5
len: 12
abundance: .
d_gene: .
v_gene: TRBV28
CDR3nt: TGTGCCAGCAGGGGATCCGGGCAGCCCCAGCATTTT
CDR3aa: CASRGSGQPQHF

j_gene: TRBJ2-7
len: 15
abundance: .
d_gene: .
v_gene: TRBV9
CDR3nt: TGTGCCAGCAGCGTAGAGGGCTACCCTACGGAAGAGCAGTACTTC
CDR3aa: CASSVEGYPTEEQYF

j_gene: TRBJ1-4
len: 14
abundance: .
d_gene: .
v_gene: TRBV7-9
CDR3nt: TGTGCCAGCACCCGGGGCAGGGTGCGAGAAAAACTGTTTTTT
CDR3aa: CASTRGRVREKLFF

j_gene: TRBJ2-7
len: 14
abundance: .
d_gene: TRBD2
v_gene: TRBV7-2
CDR3nt: TGTGCCAGCAGCCCCCCGGCTAGCGGCTACGAGCAGTACTTC
CDR3aa: CASSPPASGYEQYF

j_gene: TRBJ2-2
len: 16
abundance: once
d_gene: TRBD1
v_gene: TRBV4-1
CDR3nt: TGCGCCAGCAGCCAAGAAGGGACAGTCCCCACCGGGGAGCTGTTTTTT
CDR3aa: CASSQEGTVPTGELFF

j_gene: TRBJ1-2
len: 14
abundance: .
d_gene: .
v_gene: TRBV4-1
CDR3nt: TGCGCCAGCAGCCATCCGACAGCGACCTATGGCTACACCTTC
CDR3aa: CASSHPTATYGYTF

j_gene: TRBJ2-3
len: 14
abundance: once
d_gene: TRBD1
v_gene: TRBV19
CDR3nt: TGTGCCAGTCGGACAGGGGGCCTGCCTGATACGCAGTATTTT
CDR3aa: CASRTGGLPDTQYF

j_gene: TRBJ2-3
len: 16
abundance: .
d_gene: TRBD2
v_gene: TRBV7-6
CDR3nt: TGTGCCAGCAGCCTAGCGGGGCCGCTTAGCACAGATACGCAGTATTTT
CDR3aa: CASSLAGPLSTDTQYF